The 22 T cell receptor beta chains below were found in one sample sequenced in a study of long-term antiretroviral therapy in people with HIV. Survey-level resolution applied to immunoSEQ assay v3.0. Sequencing used immunoSEQ multiplex PCR; TCRdb keeps in-frame clones, though not all of them. The table lists 26,000 or so clones, roughly 80% of them singletons. The sample consisted of unsorted PBMCs, taken 0.8 years before starting antiretroviral therapy. These receptors originate from a man aged 18 to 30 with HIV.

This clone was counted once. V gene TRBV5-1 combines with J gene TRBJ2-2; TRBD1 aligns across 11 bases. The CDR3 has 17 residues. Germline assignment: CDR1 SGHRS and CDR2 YFSETQ. V shed 2 bases, J shed 0 bases, and the junction held 3 bases outside the gene matches. The DNA for the CDR3 is TGCGCCAGCAGCTTACCGGGACAGGGGGCGAACACCGGGGAGCTGTTTTTT. Its translation: CASSLPGQGANTGELFF.

V gene TRBV7-8 combines with J gene TRBJ2-7; D may match TRBD1 or TRBD2 (5 bases each). The CDR3 runs 15 residues. V shed 5 bases and J shed 2 bases, with 16 bases lying between them. Germline values: CDR1 SGHVS, CDR2 FQNEAQ. The CDR3 bases are TGTGCCAGCAGCGTTACGGGACGGGTAACCTACGAGCAGTACTTC. Its protein is CASSVTGRVTYEQYF. Combining the CDR3 with reference TRBV7-8 and TRBJ2-7 gives the whole variable domain GAGVSQSPRYKVAKRGQDVALRCDPISGHVSLFWYQQALGQGPEFLTYFQNEAQLDKSGLPSDRFFAERPEGSVSTLKIQRTQQEDSAVYLCASSVTGRVTYEQYFGPGTRLTVT.

The genes are TRBV5-1 and TRBJ2-6; D perhaps matches TRBD1 (6 bases). Trimming left V 2 bases short and J 2 bases short, with 11 bases between. Germline lookup yields CDR1 SGHRS and CDR2 YFSETQ. CDR3 length equals 16 residues. The CDR3 loop reads CASSFDRRTGANVLTF. CDR3 nucleotide sequence: TGCGCCAGCAGCTTCGACAGGCGGACTGGGGCCAACGTCCTGACTTTC.

This clone was detected only once. CDR3 sequence reads: CASSLSPGNTIYF. CDR3 in DNA: TGTGCCAGCAGCCTAAGTCCCGGAAACACCATATATTTT. The chain joins TRBV5-6 to TRBJ1-3; D ambiguous. The CDR3 is made up of 13 amino acids. Per germline, CDR1 SGHDT and CDR2 YYEEEE. Trimming took off 4 bases at V and 4 bases at J, with 9 bases between the two ends.

This clone was seen a single time. The chain has TRBV28 and TRBJ2-7; TRBD1 aligns across 7 bases. The germline V gene has CDR1 MDHEN and CDR2 SYDVKM. V shed 8 bases and J 2 bases; nucleotides not matched to a gene: 6. The CDR3 runs 13 residues. The CDR3 DNA sequence: TGTGCCAGCTGCCGGGACAGCCCCTACGAGCAGTACTTC. Protein: CASCRDSPYEQYF.

This clone was counted once. The V and J genes are TRBV5-1 and TRBJ2-2; 12 positions match TRBD2. Germline-derived CDR1 and CDR2 are SGHRS and YFSETQ. This CDR3 contains 17 residues. The junction had 6 bases not matched to a gene; V was cut back by 1 base and J by 5 bases. The CDR3 region is CASSLLAGGPATGELFF. The CDR3 coding sequence is TGCGCCAGCAGCTTGCTAGCGGGGGGGCCAGCTACCGGGGAGCTGTTTTTT.

The J gene is TRBJ1-1, the V gene TRBV29-1, with TRBD1 as a possible D gene (5 bases). Germline CDR1 and CDR2: SQVTM and ANQGSEA. V was trimmed by 4 bases and J by 0 bases, leaving 15 bases between them. The CDR3 has 15 amino acids. The CDR3 nucleotides are TGCAGCGTTGTTGGGGACCGATCGTTGAACACTGAAGCTTTCTTT. Translating gives CSVVGDRSLNTEAFF.

The J gene is TRBJ1-1, the V gene TRBV5-1, with 7 bases identical to TRBD1. J gave up 7 bases and V 0 bases, and 0 bases lay outside the gene matches. CDR1 and CDR2 from the germline V gene are SGHRS and YFSETQ. The CDR3 is made up of 12 amino acids. This CDR3 is CASSLGDSEAFF. The CDR3 DNA is TGCGCCAGCAGCTTGGGGGACAGTGAAGCTTTCTTT.

The V gene is TRBV28, the J gene TRBJ2-1; D might be TRBD2 (6 bases). Germline V gives CDR1 MDHEN, CDR2 SYDVKM. The CDR3 runs to 13 residues. V was pared by 7 bases and J by 1 base, with 8 bases between. This chain's CDR3 is CASTAGSYNEQFF. The DNA for the CDR3 is TGTGCCAGCACAGCGGGTTCCTACAATGAGCAGTTCTTC.

This clone was recorded only once. The genes are TRBV10-3 and TRBJ2-7; 7 bases agree with TRBD1. V lost 4 bases to trimming and J lost 2 bases; unmatched junction nucleotides: 11. The CDR3 is 16 residues long. In germline, CDR1 is ENHRY, CDR2 SYGVKD. CDR3 amino acids: CAISGPSRQGAYEQYF. The CDR3 DNA sequence: TGTGCCATCAGTGGTCCCTCCCGGCAGGGGGCCTACGAGCAGTACTTC.

The chain uses TRBV10-3 and TRBJ2-7, with 7 positions matching TRBD2. The V gene end was trimmed by 0 bases and the J gene end by 7 bases; junction bases not matched to a gene: 0. Germline CDR1 ENHRY, CDR2 SYGVKD. CDR3 length: 12 residues. The chain's CDR3 is CAISESAGEQYF. The CDR3 nucleotides read TGTGCCATCAGTGAGTCAGCGGGGGAGCAGTACTTC.

The chain is built from TRBV30 and TRBJ2-2; D remains unclear. CDR1 GTSNPN and CDR2 SVGIG come from the germline V gene (reference sequence). Trimming cost V 0 bases and J 1 base, with 3 bases left between them. This CDR3 contains 13 residues. CDR3: CAWSVLNTGELFF. The CDR3 bases are TGTGCCTGGAGTGTCCTGAACACCGGGGAGCTGTTTTTT.

The chain couples TRBV4-3 to TRBJ2-7; possibly TRBD1 or TRBD2 for D (7 bases each). The CDR3 sequence is 13 residues long. Trimming pared 5 bases from V and 6 bases from J, leaving 14 bases between. The germline V gene encodes CDR1 LGHNA and CDR2 YSLEER. CDR3 in DNA: TGCGCCAGCAGCGTGCAGGGGGGGCTCGAGCAGTACTTC. Its protein is CASSVQGGLEQYF.

The chain has TRBV30 and TRBJ1-5, with a tentative D call TRBD1 (5 bases). Trimming shortened V by 4 bases and J by 6 bases, and 19 bases separated the two germline ends. CDR1 and CDR2 (germline): GTSNPN, SVGIG (reference sequence). The CDR3 is 15 amino acids. The CDR3, as DNA: TGTGCCTGGACCCGCCGTGGAGGGGCTAGTCAGCCCCAGCATTTT. Translating it yields CAWTRRGGASQPQHF.

This clone has just one count. The chain employs TRBV7-9 and TRBJ2-1; D possibly corresponds to TRBD2 (7 bases). The CDR3 contains 17 residues. Looked up from germline, CDR1 is SEHNR and CDR2 is FQNEAQ (reference sequence). Trimming took off 10 bases at V and 1 base at J, with 23 bases between the two ends. The DNA for the CDR3 is TGTGCCAACAAATTAATTGGGGGGGCAGAGTCCTACAATGAGCAGTTCTTC. Protein product: CANKLIGGAESYNEQFF.

The chain has TRBV19 and TRBJ1-2; 7 nucleotides align to TRBD1. The ends lost 4 bases at V and 8 bases at J; junction bases unmatched: 10. The CDR3 contains 14 residues. The V gene's germline CDR1 is LNHDA and CDR2 SQIVND (reference sequence). The CDR3: CASSSGPRTGGYTF. The CDR3 coding sequence is TGTGCCAGTAGTAGTGGGCCCCGGACAGGCGGCTACACCTTC.

This clone was counted a single time. The chain employs TRBV7-3 and TRBJ2-3, with D tentatively TRBD2 (6 bases). The CDR3 contains 15 residues. Germline CDR1 is SGHTA and CDR2 is FQGTGA. Trimming removed 5 bases from V and 5 bases from J, with 17 bases in between. The CDR3 loop is CASSVGTAQGDTQYF. The CDR3 DNA follows: TGTGCCAGCAGCGTCGGGACTGCTCAGGGAGATACGCAGTATTTT.

The chain recombines TRBV29-1 with TRBJ1-1, with 9 bases fitting TRBD1. This CDR3 is 14 amino acids long. The trim removed 3 bases at V and 5 bases at J, leaving 7 bases unmatched. CDR1 is SQVTM, CDR2 ANQGSEA, per germline. CDR3 sequence (DNA): TGCAGCGTTGACGCGGGACAGGGTAGGACTGAAGCTTTCTTT. It translates to CSVDAGQGRTEAFF.

This chain links TRBV7-6 with TRBJ1-1; no clear D. The germline V gene has CDR1 SGHVS and CDR2 FNYEAQ. The V end lost 5 bases, the J end lost 3 bases, and 10 bases lay between the germline ends. The CDR3 has 13 residues. The CDR3 bases are TGTGCCAGCAGCCCTTCATCGTACACTGAAGCTTTCTTT. It translates to CASSPSSYTEAFF.

The genes are TRBV6-4 and TRBJ2-5; D is ambiguous. V gave up 3 bases and J gave up 5 bases, with 10 bases separating them. The germline CDR1 and CDR2 sequences are MRHNA and SNTAGT. The CDR3 extends over 13 amino acids. The CDR3 DNA sequence: TGTGCCAGCAGTGAAGGTGTTAGGGAGACCCAGTACTTC. Translating gives CASSEGVRETQYF.

CDR3 sequence reads: CASSFLYGTSDMSTDTQYF. CDR3 in DNA: TGTGCCAGCAGCTTCCTGTACGGGACTAGCGATATGAGCACAGATACGCAGTATTTT. The J gene is TRBJ2-3, the V gene TRBV7-6; 10 nucleotides match TRBD2. The germline V gene has CDR1 SGHVS and CDR2 FNYEAQ. The CDR3 runs to 19 residues. The V gene end was trimmed by 3 bases and the J gene end by 0 bases; junction bases not matched to a gene: 12.

This rearrangement joins TRBV7-9 to TRBJ2-2, with D unresolved. Germline values: CDR1 SEHNR, CDR2 FQNEAQ (reference sequence). V lost 5 bases, J lost 0 bases, and 7 bases lay in between. This CDR3 spans 14 amino acids. In DNA, the CDR3 is TGTGCCAGCAGCCGGCCCTCGAACACCGGGGAGCTGTTTTTT. Its protein product is CASSRPSNTGELFF.